This T cell receptor beta chain stems from a study of shared clonotypes between healthy human individuals. As for the study in general: Three men and a couple of women, aged 18 to 49, were donors. Per donor, CD8 memory used one plate, CD8 naive used two, CD4 memory used three and CD4 naive used three.

The table came from immunoSEQ multiplex PCR; TCRdb's copy has only in-frame clones and leaves some out. The repertoire holds under 650,000 clones, with 90% to 97% as singletons. Points from the study as a whole: Sampling was confined to blood; repertoires within tissues likely differ. With a handful of donors compared, around 5.4% of naive CD4 clonotypes were shared.

This clone appeared once. Its antigen is still unknown. The clonotype was recovered from a woman in her twenties or thirties in good health. The sequenced sample consisted of naive CD4+ T cells sorted from blood. Subset: CD45RA+ positively selected.

The CDR3 protein is CASRYRGVNEQFF. The CDR3 DNA reads as TGTGCCAGCAGATACAGGGGAGTCAATGAGCAGTTCTTC. The V gene is TRBV6-1, the J gene TRBJ2-1; 7 bases align to TRBD1. This CDR3 has 13 residues. V gave up 6 bases and J gave up 6 bases; unmatched junction bases: 5. Per the germline V gene, CDR1 is MNHNS and CDR2 is SASEGT.